Shown below are 25 T cell receptor beta chains from a single sample sequenced in a study of blood T cell repertoires in COVID-19. Here immunoSEQ multiplex PCR was the method, and the copy in TCRdb shows in-frame clones only, minus some. Of about 340,000 clones in the sample, roughly 90% were seen once. The sequencing input was peripheral blood. The receptors originated from a woman aged 55 to 70 with COVID-19, enrolled during active disease.

The chain combines TRBV2 with TRBJ2-7; weak D call: TRBD1 (6 bases). The CDR3 is 11 residues long. The V gene's germline CDR1 is SNHLY and CDR2 FYNNEI. Trimming stripped 6 bases from V and 9 bases from J, with 12 bases between. The CDR3, as DNA: TGTGCCAGCAGCGGCACGGACAGGCAGTACTTC. Translation: CASSGTDRQYF.

The chain combines TRBV10-1 with TRBJ2-2; 8 bases are a match to TRBD1. CDR1 and CDR2 (germline): WNHNN, SYGVQD (reference sequence). This CDR3 spans 15 amino acids. J was trimmed by 3 bases and V by 4 bases; bases with no gene match: 4. This CDR3 is CASSGGQEDTGELFF. CDR3 bases: TGCGCCAGCAGTGGGGGACAGGAGGACACCGGGGAGCTGTTTTTT.

In this sample, this clone turned up once. This chain uses TRBV10-3 with TRBJ2-7, with D possibly TRBD1 on 6 matching bases. CDR1 ENHRY and CDR2 SYGVKD come from the germline V gene. Trimming took 0 bases from V and 2 from J, leaving 11 bases between them. This CDR3 has 15 residues. CDR3: CAISESAGAPYEQYF. DNA for the CDR3: TGTGCCATCAGTGAGTCGGCAGGGGCCCCCTACGAGCAGTACTTC.

The genes are TRBV4-1 and TRBJ2-6; no reliable D call. V was cut by 5 bases and J by 0 bases, with 8 bases left in between. Germline loops: CDR1 MGHRA, CDR2 YSYEKL. There are 15 residues in the CDR3. The CDR3 bases are TGCGCCAGCAGCTCCCGGAGCTCTGGGGCCAACGTCCTGACTTTC. This translates into CASSSRSSGANVLTF.

The chain carries TRBV9 and TRBJ1-1, with D uncertain. The CDR3 has 15 amino acids. V was cut by 0 bases and J by 0 bases, with 9 bases left in between. The germline V gene encodes CDR1 SGDLS and CDR2 YYNGEE. CDR3 loop: CASSVGLGLNTEAFF. The CDR3 bases are TGTGCCAGCAGCGTAGGGCTGGGCTTGAACACTGAAGCTTTCTTT.

The chain employs TRBV19 and TRBJ1-1, with TRBD1 matching 8 bases. This CDR3 has 15 residues. Germline loops: CDR1 LNHDA, CDR2 SQIVND (reference sequence). Trimming removed 3 bases from V and 5 bases from J; junction bases left unmatched: 8. The CDR3: CASSIGAGGWTEAFF. The CDR3 bases are TGTGCCAGTAGTATCGGAGCAGGGGGCTGGACTGAAGCTTTCTTT.

The chain is built from TRBV2 and TRBJ1-5; 9 bases agree with TRBD1. Per the germline V gene, CDR1 is SNHLY and CDR2 is FYNNEI. The trim removed 7 bases at V and 7 bases at J, leaving 8 bases unmatched. The CDR3 covers 14 residues. The CDR3 DNA follows: TGTGCCAGCAACTACAGGGGGCTAGGGCAGCCCCAGCATTTT. It encodes CASNYRGLGQPQHF.

This clone appeared once. V and J are TRBV6-1 and TRBJ2-3; 10 nucleotides align to TRBD2. The V segment lost 3 bases and the J segment 3 bases; nucleotides outside the gene matches: 6. The CDR3 is made up of 16 amino acids. Germline loops: CDR1 MNHNS, CDR2 SASEGT. This chain's CDR3 is CASSDPSGGRTDTQYF. The CDR3 DNA reads TGTGCCAGCAGTGACCCTAGCGGGGGCAGGACAGATACGCAGTATTTT.

The chain combines TRBV13 with TRBJ1-3; D is unclear. V was cut by 7 bases and J by 0 bases, with 10 bases left in between. The CDR3 extends over 14 amino acids. Germline-derived CDR1 and CDR2 are PRHDT and FYEKMQ (reference sequence). CDR3 protein: CASKRGSSGNTIYF. Written as DNA, the CDR3 is TGTGCCAGCAAACGCGGGAGCTCTGGAAACACCATATATTTT.

The genes are TRBV19 and TRBJ1-2, with 7 nucleotides matching TRBD1. Germline CDR1 is LNHDA and CDR2 is SQIVND (reference sequence). The CDR3 runs 14 residues. The ends lost 5 bases at V and 4 bases at J; junction bases unmatched: 7. The CDR3 DNA follows: TGTGCCAGTAGTTATGGACAGGCTCTCTATGGCTACACCTTC. It translates to CASSYGQALYGYTF.

The V and J genes are TRBV6-5 and TRBJ1-4; 7 bases align to TRBD1. The trim removed 1 base at V and 4 bases at J, leaving 3 bases unmatched. The CDR3 totals 15 residues. Germline V gives CDR1 MNHEY, CDR2 SVGAGI. The CDR3 DNA follows: TGTGCCAGCAGTTACTGGGGACAGCTTAATGAAAAACTGTTTTTT. Protein product: CASSYWGQLNEKLFF.

The chain uses TRBV3-1 (or the pseudogene TRBV3-2) and TRBJ2-3, with TRBD2 identical over 9 bases. This CDR3 has 14 residues. The junction had 3 bases not matched to a gene; V was cut back by 6 bases and J by 2 bases. CDR1 LGHDT and CDR2 YNNKEL come from the germline V gene (reference sequence). CDR3 coding DNA: TGTGCCAGCAGGACTAGCGGAGTCACAGATACGCAGTATTTT. Translated, it gives CASRTSGVTDTQYF.

The chain recombines TRBV29-1 with TRBJ1-2; 8 bases match TRBD1. The V segment lost 6 bases and the J segment 2 bases; nucleotides outside the gene matches: 14. This CDR3 contains 16 residues. From germline, CDR1 is SQVTM and CDR2 ANQGSEA. This chain's CDR3 is CSVLRQGMFGNYGYTF. The CDR3 DNA reads as TGCAGCGTGCTTCGACAGGGGATGTTCGGGAACTATGGCTACACCTTC.

J is TRBJ2-1 and V is TRBV5-4; 7 bases fit TRBD1. The CDR3 covers 17 residues. The germline V gene has CDR1 SGHNT and CDR2 YYREEE (reference sequence). V trimming: 3 bases; J trimming: 7 bases; junction bases outside the gene matches: 16. CDR3 nucleotide sequence: TGTGCCAGCAGCTCACCGACGGGACAGAGCATTGAGAATGAGCAGTTCTTC. Translated, it gives CASSSPTGQSIENEQFF.

This sequence joins TRBV6-2 or TRBV6-3 and TRBJ2-3; 8 nucleotides match TRBD2. The CDR3 is 19 residues long. Trimming removed 2 bases from V and 0 bases from J; junction bases left unmatched: 13. The germline gives CDR1 MNHEY, CDR2 SVGEGT. CDR3 DNA: TGTGCCAGCAGTTACGGGCGGGGGGCTCGTAGAACTAGCACAGATACGCAGTATTTT. Its translation is CASSYGRGARRTSTDTQYF.

The chain has TRBV13 and TRBJ2-2; 11 bases align to TRBD2. Germline V gene data show CDR1 as PRHDT and CDR2 as FYEKMQ (reference sequence). The CDR3 loop spans 19 amino acids. The junction had 11 bases not matched to a gene; V was cut back by 5 bases and J by 0 bases. CDR3 loop: CASSTGRASGGSNTGELFF. CDR3 bases: TGTGCCAGCAGCACCGGGAGGGCTAGCGGGGGGTCGAACACCGGGGAGCTGTTTTTT.

This clone has a single count. This chain uses TRBV6-1 with TRBJ2-1; the D gene is possibly TRBD1 (5 bases). Germline-derived CDR1 and CDR2 are MNHNS and SASEGT. There are 11 residues in the CDR3. V shed 1 base and J shed 11 bases, with 6 bases lying between them. CDR3 loop: CASSEGQKQFF. The CDR3 nucleotides are TGTGCCAGCAGTGAAGGACAGAAGCAGTTCTTC.

The chain uses TRBV5-4 and TRBJ1-2; the D gene is possibly TRBD1 (5 bases). V lost 0 bases and J lost 0, with 9 bases in between. Germline V gene sequence: CDR1 SGHNT, CDR2 YYREEE (reference sequence). This CDR3 is built from 15 residues. This CDR3 reads CASSLGGGSNYGYTF. The CDR3 nucleotides read TGTGCCAGCAGCTTGGGCGGGGGATCTAACTATGGCTACACCTTC.

V and J are TRBV9 and TRBJ2-1; perhaps TRBD2 as D (7 bases). Trimming stripped 7 bases from V and 9 bases from J, with 17 bases between. The CDR3 loop spans 13 amino acids. Germline CDR1 SGDLS, CDR2 YYNGEE. The CDR3 protein is CASCGGVLIEQFF. DNA of the CDR3: TGTGCCAGCTGCGGGGGCGTGTTAATTGAGCAGTTCTTC.

The chain combines TRBV7-2 with TRBJ1-5; perhaps TRBD1 as D (5 bases). The CDR3 runs to 16 residues. Trimming took off 2 bases at V and 5 bases at J, with 16 bases between the two ends. Germline values: CDR1 SGHTA, CDR2 FQGNSA. CDR3 region: CASSLKHRAGDQPQHF. CDR3 DNA sequence: TGTGCCAGCAGCTTAAAACATAGGGCGGGGGATCAGCCCCAGCATTTT.

The V gene is TRBV3-1 (or the pseudogene TRBV3-2), the J gene TRBJ2-2; TRBD2 matches at 10 bases. The CDR3 covers 14 residues. Unmatched junction bases numbered 7, after V lost 8 bases and J lost 7 bases. CDR1 and CDR2 (germline): LGHDT, YNNKEL (reference sequence). In DNA, the CDR3 is TGTGCCAGCCAGAGCGGGGGGGCTGTCGGGGAGCTGTTTTTT. The encoded protein is CASQSGGAVGELFF.

This clone occurred once. The CDR3 loop reads CASSLTGAGANVLTF. In nucleotides, the CDR3 is TGCGCCAGCAGCTTGACCGGGGCTGGGGCCAACGTCCTGACTTTC. This sequence joins TRBV5-1 and TRBJ2-6; tentative D call: TRBD2 (5 bases). Germline-derived CDR1 and CDR2 are SGHRS and YFSETQ. The CDR3 runs 15 residues. V shed 1 base and J shed 2 bases, with 7 bases lying between them.

The chain uses TRBV5-6 and TRBJ1-1, with a tentative D call TRBD1 (5 bases). The V end lost 4 bases, the J end lost 10 bases, and 17 bases lay between the germline ends. Germline V gene lookup returns CDR1 SGHDT and CDR2 YYEEEE. The CDR3 has 13 amino acids. The CDR3: CASSRSGAQVAFF. Here the CDR3 DNA reads TGTGCCAGCAGCCGGAGCGGGGCCCAGGTAGCTTTCTTT.

The chain has TRBV5-5 and TRBJ1-2; D ambiguous. Trimming removed 4 bases from V and 5 bases from J, with 6 bases in between. The CDR3 has 11 residues. Germline CDR1 reads SGHKS; CDR2 reads YYEKEE (reference sequence). The DNA of the CDR3 is TGTGCCAGCAGCCCGCAGTATGGCTACACCTTC. It codes for CASSPQYGYTF.

The chain has TRBV5-1 and TRBJ2-7; 7 bases line up with TRBD2. V lost 4 bases, J lost 1 base, and 8 bases stayed unmatched. The CDR3 covers 15 residues. Per germline, CDR1 SGHRS and CDR2 YFSETQ. As DNA, the CDR3 is TGCGCCAGCAGCGTCGATCCAGCGGGGTCCTACGAGCAGTACTTC. Amino acid sequence: CASSVDPAGSYEQYF. Full variable domain (remainder filled in from reference TRBV5-1 and TRBJ2-7): KAGVTQTPRYLIKTRGQQVTLSCSPISGHRSVSWYQQTPGQGLQFLFEYFSETQRNKGNFPGRFSGRQFSNSRSEMNVSTLELGDSALYLCASSVDPAGSYEQYFGPGTRLTVT.